This T cell receptor beta chain was captured by sequencing in a study of blood T cells in healthy people across ages. A sample-barcoded 5' primer and a J-beta primer mix were used in a second PCR of roughly 7 to 11 cycles. TCRdb processed the 5' RACE reads anew with MiXCR; each CDR3 protein has one entry. This table holds roughly 700,000 distinct CDR3 sequences, roughly 25% found once. The V gene end was trimmed by 2 bases and the J gene end by 6 bases; junction bases not matched to a gene: 4. Germline V gene lookup returns CDR1 MGHRA and CDR2 YSYEKL. The CDR3 consists of 14 residues. These data were also reused for a study on T cells of mothers and their children.

The chain is built from TRBV4-1 and TRBJ1-5; 7 bases agree with TRBD1. Sequences were obtained from blood. This clonotype was obtained from a boy younger than 18 in good health. This chain's CDR3 is CASSQLGGGQPQHF. The CDR3 DNA is TGCGCCAGCAGCCAACTAGGGGGCGGTCAGCCCCAGCATTTT.